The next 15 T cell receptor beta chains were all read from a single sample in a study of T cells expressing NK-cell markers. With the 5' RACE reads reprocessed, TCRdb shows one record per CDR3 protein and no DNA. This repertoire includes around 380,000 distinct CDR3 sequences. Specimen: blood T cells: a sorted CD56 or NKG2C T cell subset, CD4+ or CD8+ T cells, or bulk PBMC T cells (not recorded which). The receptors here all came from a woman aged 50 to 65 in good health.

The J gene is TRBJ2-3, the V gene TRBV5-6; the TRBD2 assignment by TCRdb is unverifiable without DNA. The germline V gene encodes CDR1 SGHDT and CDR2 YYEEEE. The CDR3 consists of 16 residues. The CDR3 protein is CASSLGRGASTDTQYF.

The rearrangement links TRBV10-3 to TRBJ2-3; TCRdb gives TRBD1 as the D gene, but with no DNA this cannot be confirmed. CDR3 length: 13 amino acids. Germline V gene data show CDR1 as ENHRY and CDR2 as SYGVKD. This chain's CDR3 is CAINGQGADTQYF.

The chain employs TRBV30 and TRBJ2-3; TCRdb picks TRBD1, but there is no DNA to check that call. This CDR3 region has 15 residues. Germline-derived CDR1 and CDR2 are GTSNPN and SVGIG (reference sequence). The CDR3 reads CAWSVGADTTDTQYF.

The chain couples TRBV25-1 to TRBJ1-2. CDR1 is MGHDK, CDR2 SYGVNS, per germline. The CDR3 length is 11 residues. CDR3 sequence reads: CASSELGGYTF.

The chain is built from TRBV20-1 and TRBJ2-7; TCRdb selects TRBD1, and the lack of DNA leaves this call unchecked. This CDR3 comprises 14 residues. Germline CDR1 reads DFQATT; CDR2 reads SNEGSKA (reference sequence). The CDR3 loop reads CSASWTGRSYEQYF.

CDR3: CASSVTTGVHRNTIYF. The chain links TRBV9 to TRBJ1-3; the TCRdb call, TRBD1, lacks DNA for checking. The CDR3 contains 16 residues. CDR1 is SGDLS and CDR2 is YYNGEE in the germline V gene. The full variable domain, rest sourced from reference TRBV9 and TRBJ1-3, is DSGVTQTPKHLITATGQRVTLRCSPRSGDLSVYWYQQSLDQGLQFLIQYYNGEERAKGNILERFSAQQFPDLHSELNLSSLELGDSALYFCASSVTTGVHRNTIYFGEGSWLTVV.

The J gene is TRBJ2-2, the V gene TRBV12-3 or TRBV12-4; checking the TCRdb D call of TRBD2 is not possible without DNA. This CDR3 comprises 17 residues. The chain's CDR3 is CASSPPRGGSQAGELFF.

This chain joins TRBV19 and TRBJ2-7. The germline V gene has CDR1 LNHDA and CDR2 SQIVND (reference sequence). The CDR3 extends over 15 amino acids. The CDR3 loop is CASSIRGARRDEQYF.

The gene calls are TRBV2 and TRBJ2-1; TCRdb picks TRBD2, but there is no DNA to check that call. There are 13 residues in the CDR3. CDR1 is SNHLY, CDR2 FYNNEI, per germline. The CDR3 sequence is CASSQLGRTEQFF.

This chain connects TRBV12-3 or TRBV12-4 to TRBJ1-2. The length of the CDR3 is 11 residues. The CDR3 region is CAAGQDHGYTF.

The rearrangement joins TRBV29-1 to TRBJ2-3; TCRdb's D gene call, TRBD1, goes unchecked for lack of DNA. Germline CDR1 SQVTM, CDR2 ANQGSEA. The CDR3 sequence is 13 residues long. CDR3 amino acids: CSVGGGRTHTQYF.

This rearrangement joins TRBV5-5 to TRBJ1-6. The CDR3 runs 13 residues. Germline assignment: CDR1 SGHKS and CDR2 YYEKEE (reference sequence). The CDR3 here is CASTDLTRSPLHF.

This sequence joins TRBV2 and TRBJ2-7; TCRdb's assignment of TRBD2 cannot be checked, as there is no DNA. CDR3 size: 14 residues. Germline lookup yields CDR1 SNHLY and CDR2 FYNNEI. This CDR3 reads CASDLRPYSYEQYF.

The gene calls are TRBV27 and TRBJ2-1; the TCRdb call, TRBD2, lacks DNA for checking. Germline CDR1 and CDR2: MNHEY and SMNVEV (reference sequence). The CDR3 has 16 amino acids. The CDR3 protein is CASSLSREGSNNEQFF.

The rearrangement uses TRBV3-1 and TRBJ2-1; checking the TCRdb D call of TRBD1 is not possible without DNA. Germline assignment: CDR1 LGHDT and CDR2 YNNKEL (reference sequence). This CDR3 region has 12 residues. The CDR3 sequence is CASSPEGGIQFF.